The 6 T cell receptor beta chains below come from one sample, sequenced in a study of regulatory T cells in long-lasting Graves disease. Time point denoted: newly diagnosed GD, antithyroid drugs for less than 3 months. RNA extracted from PBMCs served as the sequencing template. Both iRepertoire HTBI primers and Arm-PCR of CDR3 regions were used to build the TCR beta libraries. TCRdb processed the multiplex PCR reads anew with MiXCR; each CDR3 protein has one entry. The sample shows 440,000 or so distinct CDR3 sequences, about 16% of them seen only once. The same data also went into a second study, on T cells in Graves' hyperthyroidism and ophthalmopathy.

This specimen was peripheral blood mononuclear cells (PBMCs), taken at new diagnosis, from a patient treated with antithyroid drugs. These receptors came from a woman aged 30 to 39 with Graves disease.

The sample holds a few counts of this clonotype. The CDR3 DNA follows: TGTGCCAGTAGTATAAGCGGGAAGGGGGGTGAGCAGTTCTTC. Translating gives CASSISGKGGEQFF. The rearrangement uses TRBV19 and TRBJ2-1; possibly TRBD2 for D (7 bases). Germline V CDR1 and CDR2: LNHDA, SQIVND (reference sequence). Trimming took 2 bases from V and 9 from J, leaving 14 bases between them. The CDR3 covers 14 residues.

The J gene is TRBJ1-2, the V gene TRBV11-2; the D is unclear. This CDR3 has 15 amino acids. Looked up from germline, CDR1 is SGHAT and CDR2 is FQNNGV. Trimming stripped 2 bases from V and 6 bases from J, with 16 bases between. The CDR3 here is CASSLRGRESHGYTF. The CDR3 DNA reads TGTGCCAGCAGCTTAAGAGGGCGGGAGTCCCATGGCTACACCTTC.

The J gene is TRBJ2-2, the V gene TRBV7-3; D may be TRBD2 (6 bases). The germline V gene encodes CDR1 SGHTA and CDR2 FQGTGA. This CDR3 has 16 amino acids. Trimming pared 2 bases from V and 7 bases from J, leaving 17 bases between. The CDR3 DNA follows: TGTGCCAGCAGCTTAGGGCCCGGGAGAGGCAACGGGGAGCTGTTTTTT. Translation: CASSLGPGRGNGELFF.

This clonotype was detected ten times or more. V gene TRBV7-2 combines with J gene TRBJ2-6, with D unresolved. V lost 5 bases, J lost 0 bases, and 8 bases lay in between. CDR3 size: 15 residues. CDR1 is SGHTA, CDR2 FQGNSA, per germline. The CDR3 bases are TGTGCCAGCAGCCCTAAACTCTCTGGGGCCAACGTCCTGACTTTC. Its protein product is CASSPKLSGANVLTF.

As regards this clonotype: Since a much larger clone is just one base distant, this may be a read error. The rearrangement joins TRBV20-1 to TRBJ2-7, with D tentatively TRBD2 (5 bases). Germline lookup yields CDR1 DFQATT and CDR2 SNEGSKA (reference sequence). The CDR3 length is 13 residues. The chain's CDR3 is CSASTNRNFEQCF. In DNA form, the CDR3 reads TGCAGTGCGTCGACTAACCGGAATTTCGAGCAGTGCTTC.

This clonotype was counted ten times or more. This chain connects TRBV19 to TRBJ1-1; 12 nucleotides agree with TRBD1. Germline CDR1 is LNHDA and CDR2 is SQIVND (reference sequence). V lost 4 bases to trimming and J lost 5 bases; unmatched junction nucleotides: 8. CDR3 length equals 16 residues. The CDR3 bases are TGTGCCAGTAGTAGGGGACAGGGGGCGATTACGACTGAAGCTTTCTTT. As protein: CASSRGQGAITTEAFF.